The next 11 T cell receptor beta chains were all read from a single sample in a study of tumor-infiltrating lymphocytes in localized non-small cell lung cancer. Data came from immunoSEQ multiplex PCR; TCRdb stores just in-frame clones and leaves some out. The sample has some 13,000 clones, roughly 72% seen once; the top ten hold approximately 15%. Sequencing was carried out using uninvolved lung tissue not adjacent to the tumor. These receptors were taken from a human donor with non-small cell lung cancer.

This clone was seen just once. V is TRBV7-2 and J is TRBJ2-3; D is ambiguous. V shed 5 bases and J shed 0 bases, with 9 bases lying between them. The CDR3 covers 14 residues. Germline assignment: CDR1 SGHTA and CDR2 FQGNSA. The CDR3 DNA is TGTGCCAGCAGCCCACAACATAGCACAGATACGCAGTATTTT. Translation: CASSPQHSTDTQYF.

This chain connects TRBV6-6 to TRBJ1-2; 7 bases line up with TRBD1. CDR3 length equals 13 residues. CDR1 is MNHNY and CDR2 is SVGAGI in the germline V gene (reference sequence). The V gene end was trimmed by 6 bases and the J gene end by 5 bases; junction bases not matched to a gene: 6. The CDR3: CASRLDRVYGYTF. The CDR3 DNA sequence: TGTGCCAGCAGATTAGACAGGGTTTATGGCTACACCTTC.

The rearrangement uses TRBV19 and TRBJ2-1; 9 bases align to TRBD2. J was trimmed by 2 bases and V by 6 bases; bases with no gene match: 5. The germline CDR1 and CDR2 sequences are LNHDA and SQIVND (reference sequence). This CDR3 has 15 residues. This CDR3 is CASRHLAGPYNEQFF. The CDR3, as DNA: TGTGCCAGTAGACACCTAGCGGGACCCTACAATGAGCAGTTCTTC.

The chain carries TRBV2 and TRBJ1-2, with a tentative D call TRBD1 (5 bases). Germline V gives CDR1 SNHLY, CDR2 FYNNEI. V was shortened by 3 bases and J by 4 bases, with 9 bases between the two germline ends. This CDR3 comprises 13 residues. The CDR3 region has the DNA TGTGCCAGCAGTGACAGGGTCGGCTATGGCTACACCTTC. It specifies CASSDRVGYGYTF.

The chain has TRBV5-4 and TRBJ1-6; D not resolved. This CDR3 is 16 amino acids long. Trimming took off 0 bases at V and 8 bases at J, with 15 bases between the two ends. CDR1 and CDR2 from the germline V gene are SGHNT and YYREEE (reference sequence). The DNA of the CDR3 is TGTGCCAGCAGCTTGGCCACTTCGGTGGGAGATTCACCCCTCCACTTT. Its translation is CASSLATSVGDSPLHF.

The CDR3 here is CASSLGTDAGANVLTF. The DNA for the CDR3 is TGCGCCAGCAGCCTAGGGACGGACGCAGGGGCCAACGTCCTGACTTTC. V is TRBV10-1 and J is TRBJ2-6, with D perhaps being TRBD1 or TRBD2 (5 bases each). The CDR3 sequence is 16 residues long. Germline V gene data show CDR1 as WNHNN and CDR2 as SYGVQD (reference sequence). Trimming took off 6 bases at V and 4 bases at J, with 16 bases between the two ends.

The V gene is TRBV6-1, the J gene TRBJ2-7; D tentatively reads TRBD1 or TRBD2 (5 bases each). This CDR3 comprises 13 residues. Germline V gives CDR1 MNHNS, CDR2 SASEGT. V was shortened by 2 bases and J by 6 bases, with 11 bases between the two germline ends. CDR3 amino acids: CASSERDQGEQYF. The CDR3 nucleotides read TGTGCCAGCAGTGAAAGGGACCAGGGCGAGCAGTACTTC.

The chain carries TRBV10-3 and TRBJ2-7; unclear D gene. The CDR3 runs to 14 residues. Germline values: CDR1 ENHRY, CDR2 SYGVKD. Trimming cost V 0 bases and J 3 bases, with 9 bases left between them. Here the CDR3 reads CAISESGINYEQYF. The CDR3 region has the DNA TGTGCCATCAGTGAGTCGGGAATTAACTACGAGCAGTACTTC.

The chain combines TRBV6-5 with TRBJ2-5, with D perhaps being TRBD1 or TRBD2 (6 bases each). The germline CDR1 and CDR2 sequences are MNHEY and SVGAGI. This CDR3 region has 15 residues. The germline V and J ends were trimmed by 4 bases and 4 bases, with 16 bases remaining between them. Here the CDR3 DNA reads TGTGCCAGCAGTTCCAATACAGGGAGGTTAGAGACCCAGTACTTC. This encodes CASSSNTGRLETQYF.

Remarks on this clone: This may come from a read error, since a much larger clone is one base off. Additional DNA sequences in this sample encode the identical CDR3. This chain connects TRBV5-6 to TRBJ1-1, with D possibly matching TRBD1 (6 bases). CDR1 SGHDT and CDR2 YYEEEE come from the germline V gene. The CDR3 spans 12 residues. V dropped 1 base and J dropped 5 bases, with 6 bases sitting between them. The CDR3 is CASSLRGTEAFF. The CDR3 bases are TGTGCCAGCAGCTTGAGGGGGACTGAAGCTTTCTTT. The full variable domain, its missing parts supplied by reference TRBV5-6 and TRBJ1-1, is DAGVTQSPTHLIKTRGQQVTLRCSPKSGHDTVSWYQQALGQGPQFIFQYYEEEERQRGNFPDRFSGHQFPNYSSELNVNALLLGDSALYLCASSLRGTEAFFGQGTRLTVV.

The chain uses TRBV4-2 and TRBJ1-1, with D tentatively TRBD1 (5 bases). The germline CDR1 and CDR2 sequences are LGHNA and YNFKEQ. CDR3 size: 18 residues. V shed 5 bases and J shed 0 bases, with 22 bases lying between them. The CDR3 sequence: CASSLGETRLNMNTEAFF. DNA of the CDR3: TGTGCCAGCAGCTTGGGGGAGACGAGATTAAATATGAACACTGAAGCTTTCTTT.